The entry that follows covers one TCR beta chain sequence. Its specificity is unknown. The CDR3 covers 14 residues. V lost 0 bases and J lost 5, with 10 bases in between. In germline, CDR1 is MGHRA, CDR2 YSYEKL. The PCR contained 60 Vbeta and 13 Jbeta primers. Assay: immunoSEQ multiplex PCR; the TCRdb copy retains only in-frame clones and omits some. The data contain under 200,000 clones, more than 80% of them singletons. These data come from a study of cytomegalovirus exposure and HLA in healthy donors. Study-wide results and caveats: Serostatus for CMV was the only available immune exposure information. Later analysis associated a missense DCLRE1C variant with TCR beta V- and J-gene trimming.

The sequencing input was PBMCs. The sequence derives from a woman aged 45 to 65 in good health and CMV-seronegative. The chain combines TRBV4-1 with TRBJ1-2, with D hard to call. The CDR3 coding sequence is TGCGCCAGCAGCCAAGAAGGGCGGACTTATGGCTACACCTTC. Protein: CASSQEGRTYGYTF.